Presented here are 11 T cell receptor beta chains from one specimen sequenced in a study of shared clonotypes between healthy human individuals. Sequencing used immunoSEQ multiplex PCR; TCRdb keeps in-frame clones, though not all of them. The profile covers under 2.5 million clones, with just under 95% appearing a single time and 0.37% taken by the ten largest. Material for sequencing was naive CD4+ T cells from PBMCs. Subset meaning: CD45RA+ positively selected. These receptors were collected from a man aged 18 to 35 in good health. Some clones in this sample may be carry-over from other donors' samples.

The V and J genes are TRBV4-3 and TRBJ1-1; D is undetermined. CDR1 and CDR2 from the germline V gene are LGHNA and YSLEER. V lost 8 bases to trimming and J lost 0 bases, with 4 bases between them. The CDR3 extends over 11 amino acids. CDR3 in amino acids: CASRLNTEAFF. The CDR3 nucleotides read TGCGCCAGCCGCCTGAACACTGAAGCTTTCTTT.

The chain recombines TRBV7-9 with TRBJ2-3; D gene uncertain. The germline CDR1 and CDR2 sequences are SEHNR and FQNEAQ (reference sequence). This CDR3 region has 16 residues. V lost 5 bases to trimming and J lost 1 base, with 16 bases between them. In nucleotides, the CDR3 is TGTGCCAGCAGCCAAACCTCAGGTTTGGGCACAGATACGCAGTATTTT. Translation gives CASSQTSGLGTDTQYF.

Concerning this clone itself: A junction end diverges from the germline sequence, so it may reflect a read error. V is TRBV5-1 and J is TRBJ2-5, with TRBD2 identical over 7 bases. Germline values: CDR1 SGHRS, CDR2 YFSETQ. The CDR3 totals 13 residues. CDR3 DNA: TGCGCCAGCAACTTGGCGGGGGTTGAGACCCAGTACTTC. This encodes CASNLAGVETQYF.

The V and J genes are TRBV7-3 and TRBJ1-1; 7 bases align to TRBD1. The CDR3 contains 14 residues. Germline CDR1 and CDR2: SGHTA and FQGTGA. V dropped 2 bases and J dropped 5; count of bases not matched to a gene: 5. As DNA, the CDR3 is TGTGCCAGCAGCTTACAGGGGGTTGGGACTGAAGCTTTCTTT. Translation: CASSLQGVGTEAFF.

The rearrangement joins TRBV5-8 to TRBJ2-5; D possibly corresponds to TRBD2 (6 bases). The length of the CDR3 is 15 residues. Trimming removed 7 bases at V and 7 bases at J, with 23 bases between. Germline V gene lookup returns CDR1 SGHTS and CDR2 YDEGEE. CDR3 loop: CASPRTRLPGGTQYF. In DNA form, the CDR3 reads TGTGCCAGCCCCCGCACCCGGCTACCCGGGGGGACCCAGTACTTC.

The chain couples TRBV7-6 to TRBJ2-1; perhaps TRBD2 as D (6 bases). This CDR3 is 13 amino acids long. The germline V gene encodes CDR1 SGHVS and CDR2 FNYEAQ. V gave up 0 bases and J gave up 9 bases, with 9 bases separating them. The DNA for the CDR3 is TGTGCCAGCAGCTTAGCGGAGGGCGGTGAGCAGTTCTTC. As protein: CASSLAEGGEQFF. The full variable domain, rest sourced from reference TRBV7-6 and TRBJ2-1, is GAGVSQSPRYKVTKRGQDVALRCDPISGHVSLYWYRQALGQGPEFLTYFNYEAQQDKSGLPNDRFSAERPEGSISTLTIQRTEQRDSAMYRCASSLAEGGEQFFGPGTRLTVL.

CDR3 in DNA: TGTGCCAGCAGCTTACGGGACAAGCAAGGAGGAAACACCATATATTTT. It is translated as CASSLRDKQGGNTIYF. The V gene is TRBV7-9, the J gene TRBJ1-3; tentatively, D is TRBD1 (6 bases). CDR1 is SEHNR and CDR2 is FQNEAQ in the germline V gene (reference sequence). Deletions cut 2 bases from V and 4 bases from J, with 15 bases between. The CDR3 is made up of 16 amino acids.

The chain's CDR3 is CASSKNTEAFF. DNA of the CDR3: TGTGCCAGCAGCAAGAACACTGAAGCTTTCTTT. The rearrangement links TRBV7-8 to TRBJ1-1; D is unclear. Per the germline V gene, CDR1 is SGHVS and CDR2 is FQNEAQ. This CDR3 comprises 11 residues. The V gene lost 5 bases and the J gene lost 1 base, with 2 bases spanning the gap.

This clone is a singleton in its sample. The rearrangement uses TRBV9 and TRBJ2-3, with 13 bases that match TRBD2. J gave up 2 bases and V 3 bases, and 6 bases lay outside the gene matches. Germline loops: CDR1 SGDLS, CDR2 YYNGEE. The CDR3 covers 17 residues. Written as DNA, the CDR3 is TGTGCCAGCAGCGCCAGGGGACTAGCGGGACCCACAGATACGCAGTATTTT. Its protein is CASSARGLAGPTDTQYF.

Comment on this clone: The sample carries other DNA sequences with the same CDR3. The chain joins TRBV5-1 to TRBJ2-1; 13 nucleotides line up with TRBD2. The CDR3 totals 15 residues. With 2 bases clipped from V and 7 bases from J, the junction kept 3 bases outside the gene matches. Looked up from germline, CDR1 is SGHRS and CDR2 is YFSETQ. DNA of the CDR3: TGCGCCAGCAGCTTACTAGCGGGAGGGAGGAATGAGCAGTTCTTC. Translation: CASSLLAGGRNEQFF.

The chain carries TRBV2 and TRBJ1-1; D is uncertain. Germline CDR1 reads SNHLY; CDR2 reads FYNNEI. Deletions cut 4 bases from V and 1 base from J, with 7 bases between. The CDR3 runs to 13 residues. The CDR3 loop is CASSATPNTEAFF. CDR3 DNA: TGTGCCAGCAGTGCAACGCCGAACACTGAAGCTTTCTTT. Combining the CDR3 with reference TRBV2 and TRBJ1-1 gives the whole variable domain EPEVTQTPSHQVTQMGQEVILRCVPISNHLYFYWYRQILGQKVEFLVSFYNNEISEKSEIFDDQFSVERPDGSNFTLKIRSTKLEDSAMYFCASSATPNTEAFFGQGTRLTVV.